This T cell receptor (beta chain) was identified in a study of cytomegalovirus exposure and HLA in healthy donors (dated by TCRdb to about 2017). Concerning the study at large: A later analysis indicated that the 120 validation repertoires were generated on the platform also employed for the 650 to 850 repertoires of the first cohort. High-throughput TCR immunosequencing, statistical association of individual TCRs with disease status, and machine learning were combined to predict cytomegalovirus infection status. Along with the roughly 670-subject first cohort, a separate validation cohort of around 120 different subjects was used. The study aimed to test whether signatures of past pathogen exposure could be identified by cataloging public T cell receptors.

Separate from the approximately 700-subject first cohort, the validation cohort of roughly 120 subjects was the group to which the donors belonged. V is shortened by 2 bases, J by 8 bases, and the region joining them spans 15 bases. From cysteine to phenylalanine, the CDR3 is 14 amino acids long. Only the CDR3 part of the read is kept: 42 bases, read in frame from the first base. CDR1 and CDR2, looked up from the germline V gene, are SGHTA and FQGNSA. The method was the immunoSEQ multiplex PCR assay. Per the original workflow: A statistical classification framework was built for diagnosing cytomegalovirus status from the catalog of TCR beta chain sequences. As stored in TCRdb, this immuneACCESS dataset retains in-frame rearrangements with V and J assigned. A fraction of the clones does not appear; measured against another copy, unresolved V genes explain less than half of the discrepancy, and the remainder lacks a known reason. V, J and clone size are taken as reported in that table, and D and trimming were inferred from the DNA itself. The sample has about 64,000 clones on record, roughly 96% of them singletons. The top ten constitute 5.8% of the sample.

With regard to this clone: Its antigen specificity is not known. No base quality information exists; no much larger clone differs at one position.

Points the paper makes about the study in general: The authors suggested that the approach could potentially be extended to other disease states and immunological phenotypes. Of the cluster scores, roughly 95% were above 0 in a later analysis, which found that TCRs clustered in the first cohort also tended to co-occur in the approximately 110 validation repertoires. Across donors, most TCR sequences were observed very rarely, whereas some public TCRs were present in many individuals. In vitro tests confirmed that a few of the cytomegalovirus-associated TCR beta chains recognize cytomegalovirus antigens. The classifier was reported to diagnose cytomegalovirus status with high specificity and sensitivity in both the original and validation cohorts. A total of 150 to 200 TCR beta chains were listed by the study as associated with cytomegalovirus. A later analysis had no HLA typing for the validation cohort, so co-occurrence there was scored across all 130 or so repertoires.

This sequence originates from a woman aged 18-30 years in good health and CMV-seropositive. The sequenced sample consisted of PBMCs. The rearrangement combines TRBV7-2 with TRBJ1-2, with a weak D call of TRBD1 (6 bases match). The CDR3: CASSLRQGNNGYTF. The bases read TGTGCCAGCAGCTTACGTCAGGGGAATAACGGCTACACCTTC.